A single sample gave rise to the 28 T cell receptor beta chains below, sequenced in a study of response to subunit inactivated influenza vaccine. In TCRdb, the RT-PCR reads were re-called with MiXCR into one record per CDR3 protein. The sample shows some 550,000 distinct CDR3 sequences, 20% to 25% of them seen only once. This same sample was also part of a study on T cells expressing NK-cell markers. That report notes: Production of TCR beta cDNA relied on 5'RACE template switching with UMIs.

The source was CD4+ T cells sorted from PBMCs, collected roughly 12 days after vaccination. These receptors came from a man aged 45-65 years who received an inactivated influenza vaccine.

This clonotype was counted a few times. V is TRBV18 and J is TRBJ2-1, with TRBD2 matching over 11 bases. With V trimmed by 3 bases and J by 10 bases, 5 bases remained unmatched. The CDR3 spans 14 residues. CDR1 and CDR2 (germline): KGHSH, LQKENI. In DNA form, the CDR3 reads TGTGCCAGCTCACCTGCACTAGCGGGGGAGGAGCAGTTCTTC. This translates into CASSPALAGEEQFF. The variable domain in full, completed from reference TRBV18 and TRBJ2-1, reads NAGVMQNPRHLVRRRGQEARLRCSPMKGHSHVYWYRQLPEEGLKFMVYLQKENIIDESGMPKERFSAEFPKEGPSILRIQQVVRGDSAAYFCASSPALAGEEQFFGPGTRLTVL.

The CDR3 region is CASRRTGNYEQYF. As DNA, the CDR3 is TGTGCCAGCAGAAGAACAGGGAACTACGAGCAGTACTTC. The rearrangement joins TRBV6-2 or TRBV6-3 to TRBJ2-7, with a tentative D call TRBD1 (6 bases). Germline V gives CDR1 MNHEY, CDR2 SVGEGT. The CDR3 consists of 13 residues. V lost 6 bases to trimming and J lost 3 bases, with 12 bases between them.

V usage is TRBV12-3 or TRBV12-4 and J usage is TRBJ2-7; 13 bases are shared with TRBD2. V was clipped by 5 bases and J by 5 bases; unmatched bases: 6. The CDR3 has 15 residues. The CDR3 DNA reads as TGTGCCAGCAGTCACCGACTAGCGGGGGGTAACGAGCAGTACTTC. Its protein product is CASSHRLAGGNEQYF.

The CDR3, as DNA: TGCGCCAGCAGTTCGGGACAGGGGGCCAGGTCCTACAATGAGCAGTTCTTC. Its translation is CASSSGQGARSYNEQFF. V usage is TRBV4-1 and J usage is TRBJ2-1, with TRBD1 matching 12 bases. This CDR3 is built from 17 residues. The germline V gene has CDR1 MGHRA and CDR2 YSYEKL. V gave up 6 bases and J gave up 1 base; unmatched junction bases: 7.

In this sample, this clonotype turned up a few times. The CDR3 sequence is CATSDQTHSTDTQYF. The CDR3 nucleotides are TGTGCCACCAGTGATCAGACACATAGCACAGATACGCAGTATTTT. The chain employs TRBV24-1 and TRBJ2-3, with D uncertain. V was clipped by 3 bases and J by 0 bases, with 9 bases between them. Germline CDR1 KGHDR, CDR2 SFDVKD. The CDR3 has 15 amino acids.

The chain has TRBV2 and TRBJ2-1; TRBD2 matches at 11 bases. From germline, CDR1 is SNHLY and CDR2 FYNNEI. The CDR3 is 14 amino acids. The ends lost 4 bases at V and 4 bases at J; junction bases unmatched: 0. The CDR3 loop reads CASSGLAGYNEQFF. CDR3 nucleotides: TGTGCCAGCAGTGGACTAGCGGGGTACAATGAGCAGTTCTTC.

The chain joins TRBV5-1 to TRBJ2-7; possible D gene TRBD2, 6 bases. V shed 2 bases and J shed 5 bases, with 11 bases lying between them. Germline V CDR1 and CDR2: SGHRS, YFSETQ. This CDR3 spans 13 amino acids. The chain's CDR3 is CASSFFGGDEQYF. For the CDR3, the DNA is TGCGCCAGCAGCTTCTTCGGGGGTGACGAGCAGTACTTC.

V and J are TRBV6-5 and TRBJ2-1; D unresolved. This CDR3 has 11 residues. Germline CDR1 reads MNHEY; CDR2 reads SVGAGI. V lost 1 base and J lost 8, with 3 bases in between. CDR3 sequence: CASSYYDEQFF. CDR3 nucleotide sequence: TGTGCCAGCAGTTACTATGATGAGCAGTTCTTC.

The chain recombines TRBV7-6 with TRBJ2-3, with 7 bases fitting TRBD2. The germline V gene has CDR1 SGHVS and CDR2 FNYEAQ. The CDR3 extends over 15 amino acids. Trimming at V came to 2 bases and at J to 4 bases, leaving 6 bases not matched to a gene. CDR3 nucleotides: TGTGCCAGCAGCTTAATGACGGGGGGATCAGATACGCAGTATTTT. This sequence encodes CASSLMTGGSDTQYF.

The gene calls are TRBV20-1 and TRBJ1-3; no definite D call. The V and J ends lost 0 bases and 4 bases respectively, with 10 bases between them. The CDR3 sequence is 14 residues long. CDR1 is DFQATT and CDR2 is SNEGSKA in the germline V gene (reference sequence). CDR3 amino acids: CSARDHGYGNTIYF. The CDR3, as DNA: TGCAGTGCTAGAGATCACGGGTACGGAAACACCATATATTTT.

The table lists this clonotype with many counts. The chain is built from TRBV11-2 and TRBJ2-3; 9 bases fit TRBD2. CDR1 and CDR2 from the germline V gene are SGHAT and FQNNGV. The CDR3 has 13 residues. With V trimmed by 5 bases and J by 8 bases, 5 bases remained unmatched. DNA for the CDR3: TGTGCCAGCAGCACCTCTAGCGGGGCTACGCAGTATTTT. This sequence encodes CASSTSSGATQYF.

The J gene is TRBJ2-7, the V gene TRBV12-3 or TRBV12-4; D possibly corresponds to TRBD2 (5 bases). The CDR3 totals 13 residues. V was cut by 7 bases and J by 6 bases, with 16 bases left in between. The CDR3 here is CASTSGMLREQYF. The DNA of the CDR3 is TGTGCCAGCACCTCCGGGATGTTGCGCGAGCAGTACTTC.

This clonotype has a count of ten or more. The J gene is TRBJ1-2, the V gene TRBV12-3 or TRBV12-4; TRBD1 aligns across 11 bases. This CDR3 comprises 15 residues. The junction had 6 bases not matched to a gene; V was cut back by 3 bases and J by 6 bases. CDR3 region: CASSLGTGGANGYTF. In DNA form, the CDR3 reads TGTGCCAGCAGTTTGGGGACAGGGGGGGCAAATGGCTACACCTTC.

This clonotype was recorded a few times. This chain joins TRBV20-1 and TRBJ2-2, with D tentatively TRBD2 (6 bases). Germline loops: CDR1 DFQATT, CDR2 SNEGSKA (reference sequence). Trimming stripped 0 bases from V and 1 base from J, with 12 bases between. The CDR3 extends over 16 amino acids. The CDR3 loop is CSARDLRGENTGELFF. The CDR3 nucleotides read TGCAGTGCTAGAGATTTGCGGGGAGAGAACACCGGGGAGCTGTTTTTT.

Worth noting for this clonotype: Germline and junction disagree at one end, which may indicate a read error. The rearrangement joins TRBV27 to TRBJ2-7; D gene ambiguous. Looked up from germline, CDR1 is MNHEY and CDR2 is SMNVEV (reference sequence). This CDR3 is built from 14 residues. CDR3: CASSLDRASYVQYF. CDR3 in DNA: TGTGCCAGCAGTTTGGACCGGGCATCCTACGTGCAGTACTTC.

The chain couples TRBV20-1 to TRBJ1-5, with D possibly being TRBD1 (5 bases). V was clipped by 3 bases and J by 6 bases, with 12 bases between them. CDR1 DFQATT and CDR2 SNEGSKA come from the germline V gene (reference sequence). CDR3 size: 13 residues. This chain's CDR3 is CSARGGSAQPQHF. CDR3 bases: TGCAGTGCTAGGGGGGGATCAGCTCAGCCCCAGCATTTT.

This clonotype turned up a few times. The chain couples TRBV30 to TRBJ2-7, with 10 bases that match TRBD1. This CDR3 has 14 amino acids. Germline CDR1 GTSNPN, CDR2 SVGIG (reference sequence). The junction had 4 bases not matched to a gene; V was cut back by 3 bases and J by 2 bases. The CDR3 bases are TGTGCCTGGAGGGGACAGGGGACCACCTACGAGCAGTACTTC. As protein: CAWRGQGTTYEQYF.

The chain links TRBV6-5 to TRBJ2-6; 8 nucleotides align to TRBD1. With V trimmed by 4 bases and J by 0 bases, 8 bases remained unmatched. This CDR3 has 18 residues. Germline lookup yields CDR1 MNHEY and CDR2 SVGAGI. The CDR3 DNA reads TGTGCCAGCAGTTTTATCGGGACAGGAGGCTCTGGGGCCAACGTCCTGACTTTC. Amino acids: CASSFIGTGGSGANVLTF.

This clonotype appeared a few times. V usage is TRBV19 and J usage is TRBJ2-5; 9 bases are a match to TRBD1. With V trimmed by 4 bases and J by 1 base, 7 bases remained unmatched. The CDR3 has 16 amino acids. Germline V CDR1 and CDR2: LNHDA, SQIVND (reference sequence). The CDR3 protein is CASSRNPGQGQETQYF. CDR3 coding DNA: TGTGCCAGTAGTAGGAACCCGGGACAGGGCCAAGAGACCCAGTACTTC. The whole variable domain, remainder taken from reference TRBV19 and TRBJ2-5, is DGGITQSPKYLFRKEGQNVTLSCEQNLNHDAMYWYRQDPGQGLRLIYYSQIVNDFQKGDIAEGYSVSREKKESFPLTVTSAQKNPTAFYLCASSRNPGQGQETQYFGPGTRLLVL.

The CDR3 protein is CASSPRGTSGSVADTQYF. For the CDR3, the DNA is TGTGCCAGCAGCCCTCGGGGGACTAGCGGGAGCGTCGCAGATACGCAGTATTTT. The chain employs TRBV7-8 and TRBJ2-3; 14 positions match TRBD2. This CDR3 is 18 amino acids long. V lost 5 bases, J lost 4 bases, and 11 bases stayed unmatched. Germline V gene data show CDR1 as SGHVS and CDR2 as FQNEAQ.

This clonotype was found once. The chain carries TRBV29-1 and TRBJ1-2, with TRBD1 identical over 12 bases. The CDR3 consists of 15 residues. Germline V lookup: CDR1 SQVTM, CDR2 ANQGSEA. Losses at the gene ends were 7 bases for V and 6 bases for J; bases not matched to a gene: 12. The CDR3 loop is CSGPGQGAERNGYTF. The CDR3, as DNA: TGCAGCGGACCGGGACAGGGGGCGGAGAGGAATGGCTACACCTTC.

The chain carries TRBV10-3 and TRBJ2-1; D is unclear. Germline V gives CDR1 ENHRY, CDR2 SYGVKD. V lost 8 bases and J 8 bases, leaving 16 bases between the germline ends. The CDR3 runs 13 residues. This chain's CDR3 is CAIGWRPMDEQFF. The CDR3 bases are TGTGCCATCGGTTGGCGGCCTATGGATGAGCAGTTCTTC.

The CDR3 DNA is TGTGCCAGCACTAGGACTAGCTCCTACAATGAGCAGTTCTTC. Protein sequence: CASTRTSSYNEQFF. The chain has TRBV27 and TRBJ2-1; TRBD2 matches 7 bases. CDR3 length: 14 residues. Trimming at V came to 7 bases and at J to 0 bases, leaving 3 bases not matched to a gene. CDR1 is MNHEY, CDR2 SMNVEV, per germline (reference sequence).

The V call is TRBV7-2, the J call TRBJ1-4; 8 bases fit TRBD1. Germline lookup yields CDR1 SGHTA and CDR2 FQGNSA. The CDR3 loop spans 14 amino acids. V lost 5 bases and J lost 5; bases outside the gene matches: 4. CDR3 in amino acids: CASSPGGLNEKLFF. The CDR3 DNA sequence: TGTGCCAGCAGCCCAGGGGGCTTGAATGAAAAACTGTTTTTT.

This clonotype was seen ten or more times. V is TRBV7-2 and J is TRBJ2-3; TRBD2 agrees at 9 bases. There are 17 residues in the CDR3. V shed 3 bases and J 3 bases; nucleotides not matched to a gene: 10. Germline CDR1 reads SGHTA; CDR2 reads FQGNSA. CDR3 nucleotides: TGTGCCAGCAGCTTTCCCGAGAGCGGGGGGCGAACAGATACGCAGTATTTT. Its protein product is CASSFPESGGRTDTQYF. Supplemented by reference TRBV7-2 and TRBJ2-3, the full variable domain reads GAGVSQSPSNKVTEKGKDVELRCDPISGHTALYWYRQSLGQGLEFLIYFQGNSAPDKSGLPSDRFSAERTGGSVSTLTIQRTQQEDSAVYLCASSFPESGGRTDTQYFGPGTRLTVL.

The table lists this clonotype with a count of one. This rearrangement joins TRBV7-8 to TRBJ1-5; 8 bases are a match to TRBD1. This CDR3 has 15 residues. Per the germline V gene, CDR1 is SGHVS and CDR2 is FQNEAQ. V was clipped by 5 bases and J by 4 bases; unmatched bases: 7. The CDR3 nucleotides are TGTGCCAGCAGCCATATAACAGGGGGTAATCAGCCCCAGCATTTT. Protein product: CASSHITGGNQPQHF.

The rearrangement links TRBV25-1 to TRBJ1-1, with no clear D. V lost 6 bases to trimming and J lost 4 bases, with 18 bases between them. Germline lookup yields CDR1 MGHDK and CDR2 SYGVNS. The CDR3 has 15 residues. CDR3 DNA sequence: TGTGCCAGCAGCCACTCGTTCCATGAGGGCACTGAAGCTTTCTTT. Encoded protein: CASSHSFHEGTEAFF.

Only a few counts were recorded for this clonotype. The chain combines TRBV6-1 with TRBJ2-7; TRBD1 might be the D (6 bases). Trimming stripped 6 bases from V and 7 bases from J, with 16 bases between. The CDR3 covers 13 residues. Germline assignment: CDR1 MNHNS and CDR2 SASEGT. CDR3: CASRQGPTTEQYF. CDR3 bases: TGTGCCAGCAGACAGGGACCAACGACGGAGCAGTACTTC.